This TCR beta chain was observed in a study of CD8+CD57+ T cells in acquired aplastic anemia. Study summary: Mean yield of DNA from sorted CD4+ and CD8+ cells was 2.5 to 4 ug. Findings and caveats of the study: No significant patient-versus-control difference appeared in CD8+ Simpson's diversity. Found in both controls and patients were around 30 CD8+ CDR3 sequences.

Note on this clonotype: Its antigen is as yet unknown.

CDR3 and TCR beta VDJ profiling relied on a genomic DNA template. TCRdb analysed the reads with MiXCR anew, one entry per CDR3 protein. The sample has a few hundred thousand distinct CDR3 sequences; 65% to 80% are singletons. This TCR came from a human donor in good health, serving as a control. Material for sequencing was sorted CD4+, CD8+, or CD8+CD57+ T cells (not recorded which) from PBMCs.

CDR3 residues: CASSLGGLRETQTQYF. CDR3 sequence (DNA): TGTGCCAGCAGCTTAGGTGGACTACGCGAGACCCAGACCCAGTATTTT. This chain connects TRBV7-8 to TRBJ2-3; D perhaps matches TRBD2 (6 bases). The germline gives CDR1 SGHVS, CDR2 FQNEAQ. The V end lost 1 base, the J end lost 12 bases, and 23 bases lay between the germline ends. The CDR3 has 16 amino acids.